This T cell receptor (beta chain) was identified in a study of shared clonotypes between healthy human individuals. CDR1 is LNHDA and CDR2 is SQIVND in the germline V gene (reference sequence). The V gene lost 6 bases and the J gene lost 4 bases, with 15 bases spanning the gap. The CDR3 runs to 14 residues. The method was immunoSEQ multiplex PCR; TCRdb's version includes in-frame clones alone and lacks a portion of them. This table holds over 2 million clones, 85% to 95% found once. This chain links TRBV19 with TRBJ1-2; D is undetermined. This clonotype was sampled from a man between 18 and 35 years old in good health. The specimen sequenced was naive CD4+ T cells sorted from blood. The subset was: CD45RA+ positively selected. DNA of the CDR3: TGTGCCAGTAGCCCCACCCCGTCGGGCTATGGCTACACCTTC. Its translation: CASSPTPSGYGYTF.